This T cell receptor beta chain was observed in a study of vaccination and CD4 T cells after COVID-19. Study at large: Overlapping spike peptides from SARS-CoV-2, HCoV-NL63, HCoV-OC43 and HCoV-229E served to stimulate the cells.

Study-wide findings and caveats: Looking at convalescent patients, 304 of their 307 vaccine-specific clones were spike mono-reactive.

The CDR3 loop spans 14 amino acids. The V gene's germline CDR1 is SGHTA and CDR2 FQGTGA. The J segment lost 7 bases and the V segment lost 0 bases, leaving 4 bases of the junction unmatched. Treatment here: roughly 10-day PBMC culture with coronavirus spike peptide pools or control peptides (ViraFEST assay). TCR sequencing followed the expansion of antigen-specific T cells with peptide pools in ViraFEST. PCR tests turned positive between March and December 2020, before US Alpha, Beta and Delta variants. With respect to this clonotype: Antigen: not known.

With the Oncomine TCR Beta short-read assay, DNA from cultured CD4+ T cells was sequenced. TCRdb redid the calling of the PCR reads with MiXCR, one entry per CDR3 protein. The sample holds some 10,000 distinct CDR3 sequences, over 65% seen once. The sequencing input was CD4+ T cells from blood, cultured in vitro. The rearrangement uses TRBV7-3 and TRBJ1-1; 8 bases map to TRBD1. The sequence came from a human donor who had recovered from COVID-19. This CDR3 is CASSLTQGAGEAFF. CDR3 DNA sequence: TGTGCCAGCAGCTTAACGCAGGGGGCGGGTGAAGCTTTCTTT.